Listed below are T cell receptor beta chains from one sample, sequenced in a study of blood T cell repertoires in COVID-19. Generated by immunoSEQ multiplex PCR, the TCRdb table keeps only in-frame clones and is missing some. The sample shows about 250,000 clones, around four fifths of them seen only once. Sequences were obtained from peripheral blood. These receptors were taken from a man aged 50-59 years with acute or convalescent COVID-19. CDR3s include the opening cysteine and the closing phenylalanine or tryptophan. A D gene is named only where the DNA matches it firmly. The listing skips clone size in some rows; elsewhere it reads once, few, many or a size class.

length	size	D	V	J	DNA	CDR3
14	NA	NA	TRBV11-3	TRBJ2-7	TGTGCCAGCAGCTCGACCCCCGGGGTCTACGAGCAGTACTTC	CASSSTPGVYEQYF
14	NA	NA	TRBV27	TRBJ1-2	TGTGCCAGCAAGAGGACAGCTGCTAACTATGGCTACACCTTC	CASKRTAANYGYTF
15	NA	TRBD1	TRBV13	TRBJ1-2	TGTGCCAGCAGCTACGACAGGGATTCTAACTATGGCTACACCTTC	CASSYDRDSNYGYTF
17	NA	NA	TRBV11-2	TRBJ2-1	TGTGCCAGCAGCCCCCGTGGAGCCGGACGGGAAAACAATGAGCAGTTCTTC	CASSPRGAGRENNEQFF
15	NA	NA	TRBV6-5	TRBJ1-2	TGTGCCAGCACCGAGACGGGGGGGCTGGGTTATGGCTACACCTTC	CASTETGGLGYGYTF
15	NA	NA	TRBV4-1	TRBJ1-1	TGCGCCAGCAGCCTCAAGGGGACTCTTGGGACTGAAGCTTTCTTT	CASSLKGTLGTEAFF
15	NA	NA	TRBV6-4	TRBJ2-7	TGTGCCAGCAGTGGGCGGGACTTTGGTCCCCACGAGCAGTACTTC	CASSGRDFGPHEQYF
15	NA	TRBD1	TRBV3-1/TRBV3-2	TRBJ1-1	TGTGCCAGCAGCCAGGACACAGGGGGTTGGACTGAAGCTTTCTTT	CASSQDTGGWTEAFF
15	once	NA	TRBV6-5	TRBJ2-3	TGTGCCAGCAGTACAGGGATTTTAGACGCAGATACGCAGTATTTT	CASSTGILDADTQYF
13	NA	NA	TRBV5-4	TRBJ2-1	TGTGCCAGCAGCGCTACCGCCTCCAATGAGCAGTTCTTC	CASSATASNEQFF
15	NA	TRBD1	TRBV5-1	TRBJ1-1	TGCGCCAGCAGCCAAAGGACAGGGAAGAACACTGAAGCTTTCTTT	CASSQRTGKNTEAFF
16	NA	NA	TRBV27	TRBJ2-3	TGTGCCAGCAGTTTCGTTTCCGGGGGAAGCACAGATACGCAGTATTTT	CASSFVSGGSTDTQYF
16	NA	TRBD2	TRBV7-7	TRBJ2-2	TGTGCTAGCAGCCCGATAGCGGGAGGGAGCACCGGGGAGCTGTTTTTT	CASSPIAGGSTGELFF
15	NA	NA	TRBV7-8	TRBJ2-3	TGTGCCAGCAGCTTACGCACAGAACGGACAGATACGCAGTATTTT	CASSLRTERTDTQYF
15	NA	NA	TRBV2	TRBJ1-5	TGTGCCAGCAGTGAAGCGCGTGTTAGCAATCAGCCCCAGCATTTT	CASSEARVSNQPQHF
17	NA	TRBD2	TRBV19	TRBJ2-3	TGTGCCAGTAGTATAGCGGTAGCGGGGCTACTGGAAGATACGCAGTATTTT	CASSIAVAGLLEDTQYF
14	NA	NA	TRBV7-3	TRBJ1-1	TGTGCCAGCAAGGAAGGACAGCTGAACACTGAAGCTTTCTTT	CASKEGQLNTEAFF
13	NA	NA	TRBV25-1	TRBJ2-7	TGTGCCAGCAGTGAATATCTGGCGGGCGAGCAGTACTTC	CASSEYLAGEQYF
16	NA	TRBD1	TRBV9	TRBJ2-2	TGTGCCAGCAGCGTATGGACAGGGGGCGCGACCGGGGAGCTGTTTTTT	CASSVWTGGATGELFF
16	NA	TRBD2	TRBV6-5	TRBJ2-7	TGTGCCAGCAGTTACTCGAAGCTAGCGGGAGGGAATGAGCAGTACTTC	CASSYSKLAGGNEQYF
13	NA	NA	TRBV6-5	TRBJ1-4	TGTGCCAGCATGTACACCTTTAATGAAAAACTGTTTTTT	CASMYTFNEKLFF
15	NA	NA	TRBV3-1/TRBV3-2	TRBJ2-6	TGTGCCAGCAGCCTAGAATACTCTGGGGCCAACGTCCTGACTTTC	CASSLEYSGANVLTF
15	once	TRBD2	TRBV5-1	TRBJ2-7	TGCGCCAGCAGCTTGGGGGTAGCGGGTGACTACGAGCAGTACTTC	CASSLGVAGDYEQYF
16	NA	NA	TRBV5-1	TRBJ1-1	TGCGCCAGCAGCTCGAAAACACAGGGTTTGAACACTGAAGCTTTCTTT	CASSSKTQGLNTEAFF
15	NA	TRBD1	TRBV11-2	TRBJ1-4	TGTGCCAGCAGCTTCCGGACAGGGAATTTCGGAAAACTGTTTTTT	CASSFRTGNFGKLFF
13	NA	NA	TRBV18	TRBJ2-1	TGTGCCAGCTCACTATCGCGGGACAATGAGCAGTTCTTC	CASSLSRDNEQFF
16	NA	NA	TRBV19	TRBJ1-2	TGTGCCAGTAGTCTTCGGACAGAAACCCTTAACTATGGCTACACCTTC	CASSLRTETLNYGYTF
14	NA	NA	TRBV6-5	TRBJ1-1	TGTGCCAGCAGTTACTTGGCAGGGAACACTGAAGCTTTCTTT	CASSYLAGNTEAFF
13	once	NA	TRBV30	TRBJ2-3	TGTGCCTTTTCAGGGCAGCACACAGATACGCAGTATTTT	CAFSGQHTDTQYF
17	NA	TRBD2	TRBV4-1	TRBJ2-2	TGCGCCAGCAGCCACGGACTAGCGGGGCTAAACACCGGGGAGCTGTTTTTT	CASSHGLAGLNTGELFF
12	NA	NA	TRBV5-1	TRBJ2-7	TGCGCCAGCAGCTTGGCCAGGGACGAGCAGTACTTC	CASSLARDEQYF
15	NA	TRBD1	TRBV28	TRBJ2-5	TGTGCCAGCAGTTTGGGAACAGGGGTTGTGAAGACCCAGTACTTC	CASSLGTGVVKTQYF
13	NA	NA	TRBV5-6	TRBJ2-7	TGTGCCAGCAGGCCTCAGGGCTCCTACGAGCAGTACTTC	CASRPQGSYEQYF
15	once	TRBD1	TRBV5-1	TRBJ2-3	TGCGCCAGCAGCTTACAGGGGATGGGGACAGATACGCAGTATTTT	CASSLQGMGTDTQYF
13	NA	TRBD1	TRBV28	TRBJ1-5	TGTGCCACATACCGGGACAGAAATCAGCCCCAGCATTTT	CATYRDRNQPQHF
19	NA	TRBD2	TRBV28	TRBJ2-3	TGTGCCAGCAGTTTATCCCGTTCGGGACTAGCGGGAACGGTGGATACGCAGTATTTT	CASSLSRSGLAGTVDTQYF
14	NA	NA	TRBV7-9	TRBJ1-2	TGTGCCAGCAGCCCCCAAGTAGGGAGTTATGGCTACACCTTC	CASSPQVGSYGYTF
16	NA	NA	TRBV6-1	TRBJ2-3	TGTGCCAGCAGTGAGCTTAGGGGATTATCCACAGATACGCAGTATTTT	CASSELRGLSTDTQYF
13	few	NA	TRBV6-4	TRBJ1-5	TGTGCCAGCAGCCCGGGGGGCAATCAGCCCCAGCATTTT	CASSPGGNQPQHF
14	NA	NA	TRBV7-3	TRBJ2-3	TGTGCCAGCAGCTCTGAGCCCCGGTCGGATACGCAGTATTTT	CASSSEPRSDTQYF
13	NA	TRBD1	TRBV27	TRBJ1-1	TGTGCCAGCAGTTTAAAGGAAGACAGGGGGTCTTTCTTT	CASSLKEDRGSFF
15	NA	TRBD1	TRBV28	TRBJ1-5	TGTGCCAGCACCTCGGGGACAGGGGAGGTTCAGCCCCAGCATTTT	CASTSGTGEVQPQHF
14	once	TRBD1	TRBV5-4	TRBJ1-6	TGTGCCAGCAGCGAGAGGACAGGGAATTCACCCCTCCACTTT	CASSERTGNSPLHF
17	NA	TRBD2	TRBV29-1	TRBJ2-1	TGCAGCGTTTCTCCGGGACTAGCGGGAGTGGGGTACAATGAGCAGTTCTTC	CSVSPGLAGVGYNEQFF